This entry concerns a single T cell receptor beta chain. Its antigen is unknown. V was cut by 2 bases and J by 3 bases, with 10 bases left in between. This CDR3 spans 14 amino acids. Germline CDR1 reads SGHAT; CDR2 reads FQNNGV. This sample stems from a study of OX40 agonist ivuxolimab in advanced cancers. Study background: From about 20 to 80 years was the age range, with a mean of about 54 years, and 70% to 85% were male. Prior anti-PD-1, anti-PD-L1 or anti-CTLA-4 therapy did not bar entry, and about 38% had some.

General study results and limits: Dosing at 0.1 to 3.0 mg/kg was accompanied by clonal expansion of CD4+ and CD8+ blood T cells by week 6.

TCRdb keeps only in-frame clones here, not all; method: immunoSEQ multiplex PCR. The repertoire holds around 29,000 clones, with about 87% as singletons. The sample consisted of CD4+ or CD8+ T cells sorted from blood, taken in a trial of the OX40 agonist ivuxolimab. This chain links TRBV11-2 with TRBJ1-2, with unresolved D. The sequence was collected from an adult with an advanced solid tumor such as melanoma, head and neck, liver or kidney cancer. CDR3 nucleotide sequence: TGTGCCAGCAGCTTACACGGGTCGCACTATGGCTACACCTTC. Translating gives CASSLHGSHYGYTF.